The clone carrying this TCR beta chain appeared once. This entry is derived from a study of T cell changes during pregnancy in multiple sclerosis. TCRdb keeps only in-frame clones here, not all; method: immunoSEQ multiplex PCR. Of under 85,000 clones listed, 75% to 95% are singletons. The specimen comprised CD4+ T cells from peripheral blood mononuclear cells, sampled in the second trimester of pregnancy. This clonotype originated in a female donor with multiple sclerosis, enrolled in a pregnancy study.

For the CDR3, the DNA is TGTGCCAGCAGCTTAGGACTAGCGGCTAGCACAGATACGCAGTATTTT. The encoded protein is CASSLGLAASTDTQYF. The J gene is TRBJ2-3, the V gene TRBV7-9; 9 positions match TRBD2. V was pared by 1 base and J by 0 bases, with 2 bases of the junction left unmatched. CDR3 size: 16 residues. CDR1 is SEHNR and CDR2 is FQNEAQ in the germline V gene (reference sequence).